A selection of T cell receptor beta chains follows, all from one sample in a study of Ad26.COV2.S vaccination and SARS-CoV-2 variants. Using immunoSEQ multiplex PCR, the repertoire was profiled, and TCRdb retains in-frame clones only, with some absent. This table holds 300,000 to 400,000 clones, about 90% found once. Source: peripheral blood, taken after recovery from COVID-19. The origin of the receptors is a human donor who had recovered from COVID-19. Each CDR3 is given with its conserved first and last residue. The order of the fields is CDR3 DNA, CDR3 protein, J gene, CDR3 length, D gene, clone size, V gene. The D gene is left open where the match is weak. Clone size is given for some rows only: seen once, a few or many times, or a class if the clone is expanded.

CDR3nt: TGTGCCAGTAGTATCGGGGGGGCGGCTGAAGCTTTCTTT
CDR3aa: CASSIGGAAEAFF
j_gene: TRBJ1-1
len: 13
d_gene: .
abundance: .
v_gene: TRBV19

CDR3nt: TGTGCCAGCAGCCAACTGGGACGGAACTATGGCTACACCTTC
CDR3aa: CASSQLGRNYGYTF
j_gene: TRBJ1-2
len: 14
d_gene: .
abundance: .
v_gene: TRBV3-1/TRBV3-2

CDR3nt: TGTGCCATCAGTGAGCCGGCAGGGGGGTCGAACACTGAAGCTTTCTTT
CDR3aa: CAISEPAGGSNTEAFF
j_gene: TRBJ1-1
len: 16
d_gene: TRBD1
abundance: once
v_gene: TRBV10-3

CDR3nt: TGTGCCAGTACCCCCCTGGGGGGTCGACCTGGAAACACCATATATTTT
CDR3aa: CASTPLGGRPGNTIYF
j_gene: TRBJ1-3
len: 16
d_gene: .
abundance: .
v_gene: TRBV19

CDR3nt: TGTGCCAGCAGTCCGACGCCGGAGGCAGGCTATGGCTACACCTTC
CDR3aa: CASSPTPEAGYGYTF
j_gene: TRBJ1-2
len: 15
d_gene: .
abundance: .
v_gene: TRBV27

CDR3nt: TGCGCCAGCAGCCAAGATGGGAGGTCTAATTCACCCCTCCACTTT
CDR3aa: CASSQDGRSNSPLHF
j_gene: TRBJ1-6
len: 15
d_gene: .
abundance: .
v_gene: TRBV4-1

CDR3nt: TGTGCCAGCAGTCAATACCTAGCGGGGCCCTACGAGCAGTACTTC
CDR3aa: CASSQYLAGPYEQYF
j_gene: TRBJ2-7
len: 15
d_gene: TRBD2
abundance: .
v_gene: TRBV27

CDR3nt: TGTGCCAGCAGTTACTCTCAGCGGCCCTACTACGAGCAGTACTTC
CDR3aa: CASSYSQRPYYEQYF
j_gene: TRBJ2-7
len: 15
d_gene: .
abundance: .
v_gene: TRBV6-5

CDR3nt: TGTGCCAGCAGCCAAGTGTACAATGAGCAGTTCTTC
CDR3aa: CASSQVYNEQFF
j_gene: TRBJ2-1
len: 12
d_gene: .
abundance: .
v_gene: TRBV3-1/TRBV3-2

CDR3nt: TGTGCCAGCAGCTTAGTTCGACAGCGCTCCTACGAGCAGTACTTC
CDR3aa: CASSLVRQRSYEQYF
j_gene: TRBJ2-7
len: 15
d_gene: .
abundance: .
v_gene: TRBV11-2

CDR3nt: TGTGCCAGTAGTACCGGGGACACCGCCTACGAGCAGTACTTC
CDR3aa: CASSTGDTAYEQYF
j_gene: TRBJ2-7
len: 14
d_gene: .
abundance: few
v_gene: TRBV19

CDR3nt: TGTGCCAGCAGTTCCCCTCACGCGGGCTGGGACTATGGCTACACCTTC
CDR3aa: CASSSPHAGWDYGYTF
j_gene: TRBJ1-2
len: 16
d_gene: .
abundance: .
v_gene: TRBV6-5

CDR3nt: TGTGCCAGCAGCCAAGTTGGGGGATTTGGCTATGGCTACACCTTC
CDR3aa: CASSQVGGFGYGYTF
j_gene: TRBJ1-2
len: 15
d_gene: .
abundance: once
v_gene: TRBV3-1/TRBV3-2

CDR3nt: TGTGCCAGCAGCCAAGAAGGGGCGAATACGCAGTATTTT
CDR3aa: CASSQEGANTQYF
j_gene: TRBJ2-3
len: 13
d_gene: .
abundance: .
v_gene: TRBV3-1/TRBV3-2

CDR3nt: TGTGCCAGCAGTTACCGGCAGGGAAAACAGTACTTC
CDR3aa: CASSYRQGKQYF
j_gene: TRBJ2-7
len: 12
d_gene: .
abundance: .
v_gene: TRBV6-2/TRBV6-3

CDR3nt: TGTGCCAGCAGCTTAAGTAGCGGGGGAGCCTACGAGCAGTACTTC
CDR3aa: CASSLSSGGAYEQYF
j_gene: TRBJ2-7
len: 15
d_gene: TRBD2
abundance: .
v_gene: TRBV7-2

CDR3nt: TGTGCCAGTAGTATAGATCCCCCGCAGGCCAACTATGGCTACACCTTC
CDR3aa: CASSIDPPQANYGYTF
j_gene: TRBJ1-2
len: 16
d_gene: .
abundance: once
v_gene: TRBV19

CDR3nt: TGTGCCAGCAGCCCCACCGTTAACTATGGCTACACCTTC
CDR3aa: CASSPTVNYGYTF
j_gene: TRBJ1-2
len: 13
d_gene: .
abundance: .
v_gene: TRBV7-7

CDR3nt: TGCGCCAGCAGTGAGGGGGCCTGGGACATTCAGTACTTC
CDR3aa: CASSEGAWDIQYF
j_gene: TRBJ2-4
len: 13
d_gene: .
abundance: .
v_gene: TRBV10-1

CDR3nt: TGTGCCAGCAGCTTAGTTACAGGCTCTGGAAACACCATATATTTT
CDR3aa: CASSLVTGSGNTIYF
j_gene: TRBJ1-3
len: 15
d_gene: .
abundance: few
v_gene: TRBV7-9

CDR3nt: TGTGCCAGCAGCCCCACTAGCGGGGGAGACCGGTACAATGAGCAGTTCTTC
CDR3aa: CASSPTSGGDRYNEQFF
j_gene: TRBJ2-1
len: 17
d_gene: TRBD2
abundance: .
v_gene: TRBV9

CDR3nt: TGTGCCAGCAGTTTCTCCGTTGACAGATACAATGAGCAGTTCTTC
CDR3aa: CASSFSVDRYNEQFF
j_gene: TRBJ2-1
len: 15
d_gene: .
abundance: once
v_gene: TRBV27

CDR3nt: TGTGCCAGTTCCGGACAGGGGGCTCGGGAGCAGTACTTC
CDR3aa: CASSGQGAREQYF
j_gene: TRBJ2-7
len: 13
d_gene: TRBD1
abundance: .
v_gene: TRBV25-1

CDR3nt: TGCAGTGCTAGAAGGGTCGGCTACACCTTC
CDR3aa: CSARRVGYTF
j_gene: TRBJ1-2
len: 10
d_gene: .
abundance: .
v_gene: TRBV20-1

CDR3nt: TGTGCCAGCAGTTGGACAGCCTCGGACTATTACGAGCAGTACTTC
CDR3aa: CASSWTASDYYEQYF
j_gene: TRBJ2-7
len: 15
d_gene: .
abundance: .
v_gene: TRBV27

CDR3nt: TGTGCCAGCAGTTACCCTACTGGGACTAGCGCAACGGAGACCCAGTACTTC
CDR3aa: CASSYPTGTSATETQYF
j_gene: TRBJ2-5
len: 17
d_gene: TRBD2
abundance: .
v_gene: TRBV6-2/TRBV6-3

CDR3nt: TGTGCCAGCAGCCTGGGACTAGACTCCTACGAGCAGTACTTC
CDR3aa: CASSLGLDSYEQYF
j_gene: TRBJ2-7
len: 14
d_gene: TRBD2
abundance: .
v_gene: TRBV5-4

CDR3nt: TGTGCCAGCAGCGTAGAGGCAGCGGTCAGTGGCTACACCTTC
CDR3aa: CASSVEAAVSGYTF
j_gene: TRBJ1-2
len: 14
d_gene: .
abundance: .
v_gene: TRBV9

CDR3nt: TGTGCCAGCGGGGAATTCTATGGCTACACCTTC
CDR3aa: CASGEFYGYTF
j_gene: TRBJ1-2
len: 11
d_gene: .
abundance: .
v_gene: TRBV7-2

CDR3nt: TGTGCCAGCAGTATGGGGTGGGCCTCTGGAAACACCATATATTTT
CDR3aa: CASSMGWASGNTIYF
j_gene: TRBJ1-3
len: 15
d_gene: .
abundance: .
v_gene: TRBV6-5

CDR3nt: TGTGCCAGCCACCCATCCGGGACTAGCGGTTACGAGCAGTACTTC
CDR3aa: CASHPSGTSGYEQYF
j_gene: TRBJ2-7
len: 15
d_gene: TRBD2
abundance: once
v_gene: TRBV6-5

CDR3nt: TGTGCCAGCAGCTCCGGAGGGGGTGGCTACACCTTC
CDR3aa: CASSSGGGGYTF
j_gene: TRBJ1-2
len: 12
d_gene: .
abundance: few
v_gene: TRBV7-9

CDR3nt: TGTGCCAGCAGTTACCGGAACACTGAAGCTTTCTTT
CDR3aa: CASSYRNTEAFF
j_gene: TRBJ1-1
len: 12
d_gene: .
abundance: once
v_gene: TRBV6-2/TRBV6-3

CDR3nt: TGTGCCAGCAGCTTTAAGGACAGGAATTACAATGAGCAGTTCTTC
CDR3aa: CASSFKDRNYNEQFF
j_gene: TRBJ2-1
len: 15
d_gene: TRBD1
abundance: .
v_gene: TRBV5-4

CDR3nt: TGCGCCAGCAGCCGTGGGTTGGGGGGGGACTACGAGCAGTACTTC
CDR3aa: CASSRGLGGDYEQYF
j_gene: TRBJ2-7
len: 15
d_gene: TRBD2
abundance: .
v_gene: TRBV4-1

CDR3nt: TGTGCCAGCAGTTCGAACATCCCAGGGAGCGGAGCTTTCTTT
CDR3aa: CASSSNIPGSGAFF
j_gene: TRBJ1-1
len: 14
d_gene: .
abundance: .
v_gene: TRBV27

CDR3nt: TGTGCCAGCAGCCAAGATGATGGGATCACAGAGCCCCAGCATTTT
CDR3aa: CASSQDDGITEPQHF
j_gene: TRBJ1-5
len: 15
d_gene: .
abundance: .
v_gene: TRBV3-1/TRBV3-2

CDR3nt: TGTGCCAGCAGTTACTCGGGGGTACAAAACTATGGCTACACCTTC
CDR3aa: CASSYSGVQNYGYTF
j_gene: TRBJ1-2
len: 15
d_gene: .
abundance: .
v_gene: TRBV6-5

CDR3nt: TGTGCTAGTGGTTTGGTACTAACCGGGACTGAAAAACTGTTTTTT
CDR3aa: CASGLVLTGTEKLFF
j_gene: TRBJ1-4
len: 15
d_gene: .
abundance: .
v_gene: TRBV12-5

CDR3nt: TGTGCCAGCAGCCCCAACTTCCGGGACAAGCAGTATTTT
CDR3aa: CASSPNFRDKQYF
j_gene: TRBJ2-3
len: 13
d_gene: .
abundance: .
v_gene: TRBV11-3

CDR3nt: TGTGCCAGCAGTTACGGGGTGATAGAGACCCAGTACTTC
CDR3aa: CASSYGVIETQYF
j_gene: TRBJ2-5
len: 13
d_gene: .
abundance: .
v_gene: TRBV6-5

CDR3nt: TGTGCCAGCAGTTCTAGGACAGTCCTCCAAGAGACCCAGTACTTC
CDR3aa: CASSSRTVLQETQYF
j_gene: TRBJ2-5
len: 15
d_gene: .
abundance: .
v_gene: TRBV11-2

CDR3nt: TGTGCCAGTAGTCCTAGGGGCAATACGCAGTATTTT
CDR3aa: CASSPRGNTQYF
j_gene: TRBJ2-3
len: 12
d_gene: .
abundance: .
v_gene: TRBV19

CDR3nt: TGTGCCAGCAGCTATCAAAGGACGACGAATCCCACTGAAGCTTTCTTT
CDR3aa: CASSYQRTTNPTEAFF
j_gene: TRBJ1-1
len: 16
d_gene: .
abundance: .
v_gene: TRBV4-2

CDR3nt: TGCAGCGTTAGCGGGAACTATGGCTACACCTTC
CDR3aa: CSVSGNYGYTF
j_gene: TRBJ1-2
len: 11
d_gene: .
abundance: .
v_gene: TRBV29-1

CDR3nt: TGTGCCAGCAGTTACGAGGGACTCTATGGCTACACCTTC
CDR3aa: CASSYEGLYGYTF
j_gene: TRBJ1-2
len: 13
d_gene: .
abundance: .
v_gene: TRBV6-6

CDR3nt: TGTGCCAGCAGCCTTGGGAGTGGCAATCAGCCCCAGCATTTT
CDR3aa: CASSLGSGNQPQHF
j_gene: TRBJ1-5
len: 14
d_gene: .
abundance: .
v_gene: TRBV11-2

CDR3nt: TGTGCCAGCAGTGTTGGAGGGGAATACTACAATGAGCAGTTCTTC
CDR3aa: CASSVGGEYYNEQFF
j_gene: TRBJ2-1
len: 15
d_gene: .
abundance: .
v_gene: TRBV6-4